Included here is one T cell receptor beta chain sequence, with context. The target antigen is unknown. The sample originates from a study of T cells in women clearing cervical HPV infection. Method: immunoSEQ multiplex PCR; TCRdb's copy keeps in-frame clones and lacks some. This sample's clone table lists some 40,000 clones. Each participant carried one incident cervical HPV16 infection only. Broader study findings: CIN3+ cases had significantly higher TCR repertoire richness than controls, but evenness did not differ.

The source of this sequence is a woman aged 18-70 years with a cervical HPV16 infection that either progressed to CIN3+ or cleared (not recorded which). Input material: blood buffy coat.

The CDR3 bases that were read are TGTGCCAGTAGTGTTGAGGGGACAGTCTATGGC. Its protein product is CASSVEGTVYG. Given in full, the CDR3 is CASSVEGTVYGYTF. The chain combines TRBV19 with TRBJ1-2, with 7 positions matching TRBD1. The sequence runs out 3 residues before the end of the CDR3; the remainder is reconstructed from the germline J gene. The junction had 7 bases not matched to a gene; V was cut back by 5 bases and J by 4 bases. This CDR3 spans 14 amino acids. Germline V gives CDR1 LNHDA, CDR2 SQIVND (reference sequence).